The present entry profiles one T cell receptor beta chain with its context. Its binding antigen is unknown. One base away there is no much larger clone; base qualities are not given. The data stem from a study of Siglec-9 on CD8 T cells in melanoma (dated by TCRdb to about 2019). In the study overall: In this study, researchers looked at how Siglec-9 is expressed on CD8+ T cells and what Siglec-9 does to regulate T cells within the melanoma tumor microenvironment. Broader findings and caveats from the paper: An effector memory CD8+ T-cell subset that appeared to accumulate within melanoma tumors was reported to be marked and regulated by Siglec-9.

CDR3 length: 16 amino acids, cysteine to phenylalanine. Of the read, only the CDR3 DNA is kept; its 48 bases are in frame from base 1. CDR1 SGHRS and CDR2 YFSETQ were looked up in the germline V gene. Clipping removes 0 bases from V and 2 bases from J, with 4 as the unmatched junction base count. Preparation of the library involved the immunoSEQ multiplex PCR assay. TCRdb carries this immuneACCESS record with in-frame sequences only. Its versions omit some clonotypes, under half of them owing to an unresolved V gene in the studies checked, with the rest unexplained. For this sample the table gives around 35,000 clones, of which 80% to 85% were detected only once. Roughly 1.8% of the sample comes from the top ten.

The TCR was taken from a human donor in good health. Recombination joined TRBV5-1 with TRBJ2-1; 8 junctional bases match TRBD2. Sequences were obtained from Siglec-9- CD8+ T cells sorted from blood. The intended sense of this specimen's cell subset or site label: CD8 T cells lacking Siglec-9. CDR3 sequence: CASSLGSGGAYNEQFF. In nucleotides, the sequence is TGCGCCAGCAGCTTGGGGAGCGGGGGTGCCTACAATGAGCAGTTCTTC.